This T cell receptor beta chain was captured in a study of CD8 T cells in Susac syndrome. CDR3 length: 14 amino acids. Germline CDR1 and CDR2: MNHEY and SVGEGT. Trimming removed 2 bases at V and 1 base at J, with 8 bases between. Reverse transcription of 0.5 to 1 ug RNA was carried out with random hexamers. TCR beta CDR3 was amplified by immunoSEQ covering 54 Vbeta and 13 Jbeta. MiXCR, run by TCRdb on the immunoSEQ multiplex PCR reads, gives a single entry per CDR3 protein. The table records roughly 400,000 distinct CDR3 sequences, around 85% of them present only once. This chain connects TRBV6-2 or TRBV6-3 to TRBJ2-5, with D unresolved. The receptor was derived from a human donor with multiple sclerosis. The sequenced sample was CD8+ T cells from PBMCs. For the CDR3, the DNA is TGTGCCAGCAGTTACATAGGGTTCCAAGAGACCCAGTACTTC. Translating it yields CASSYIGFQETQYF.